This TCR beta chain was retrieved from a study of shared clonotypes between healthy human individuals (dated by TCRdb to 2020 to 2022). For context, the study as a whole: A few men and two women, aged 18 to 49 years, made up the cohort. The study deeply sequenced blood TCR repertoires of about 5 healthy adults to estimate repertoire size and the extent of clonotype sharing between individuals. For each donor, CD4 naive and CD4 memory were each run on three plates, CD8 naive on two plates, and CD8 memory on one plate. Libraries were prepared and TCR repertoires were sequenced by different laboratories using diverse techniques, in order to increase sequencing depth and limit assay-specific biases. Per donor, leukapheresis produced somewhere between about 0.9 and 9 billion PBMCs.

TCR CDR3 regions were amplified from genomic DNA by multiplex PCR using the deep immunoSEQ assay. For each cell subset, the extracted genomic DNA was distributed evenly across all wells of several immunoSEQ 96-well plates, and each plate served as one replicate. For sorted subsets, roughly 0.2 ug genomic DNA, equal to 30,000 or so T cell genomes, was loaded into each replicate PCR. The purified libraries were quantified using a Qubit 3.0 fluorometer, sized with a Bioanalyzer 2100, and then quantified again using the KAPA Library Quantification kit. Each immunoSEQ 96-well plate was sequenced on its own single-read 150-cycle Illumina NextSeq 550 flow cell. The paper's processing steps were these. Because only junctional sequences without quality scores were contained in the immunoSEQ output, filtering matching that applied to full-length reads could not be performed. To assign V/J genes and CDR3, sequences were annotated against IMGT germline references using PyIR, a Python wrapper for IgBLAST v1.9. Reads were removed for weak V/J assignments (E-value above 1e-6), missing CDR3, stop codons, out-of-frame junctions, or ambiguous translated residues. A V3J clonotype was defined by an identical inferred V gene, J gene, and CDR3 amino acid sequence. To compute the percentage overlap between repertoires, the number of shared unique clonotypes was divided by the size of the smaller repertoire. Three approaches were used to assess repertoire richness: RTK rarefaction, the Chao1 estimator, and Recon v2.1 estimates of unobserved clonotypes. Generation probabilities for all TCRbeta clonotypes obtained by the gDNA method from a handful of donors were computed using OLGA. The table was pulled from immuneACCESS by TCRdb, which kept in-frame rearrangements only. Such tables lose some clones; where checked, under half of the loss comes from unresolved V genes, and the rest has no known cause. From that table come the V and J calls and clone size; the DNA was used to work out D and trimming. Here the sample has around 610,000 clones; roughly 96% occur a single time. The biggest ten clones account for less than 0.12% of the sample.

What the study reported, not specific to this receptor: Roughly 5% of naive CD4, roughly 3.5% of naive CD8, roughly 2.4% of memory CD4, and about 0.4% of memory CD8 clonotypes were shared across a few donors. The genetic and exposure-history diversity represented was limited by the small number of donors. Pairwise subsampling led to the expectation that sequencing depth would affect the degree of clonotype sharing among donors. Even with the large sequencing depth, rarefaction of the sorted-subset datasets indicated that sequencing was incomplete. Naive subsets generally had larger estimated clonotype richness than memory subsets. Compared with non-shared clonotypes, clonotypes shared by all four sorted-subset donors had higher generation probabilities. Sampling was restricted to blood, and TCR repertoires in tissues likely differ from the TCR repertoires found in blood.

A word on this clone: Its antigen is currently not known. No much larger clone exists at a distance of one base, and base qualities are not known.

For the CD8 naive samples, CD45RO-negative cells were positively selected for CCR7, yielding a CD45RA+CCR7+ population from which TemRA cells were excluded. Healthy HIV-negative adults with no recently reported acute infections or vaccinations were included as donors. All donors were Caucasian adults living in Nashville, Tennessee, USA. After blood collection by leukapheresis, PBMCs were isolated using Ficoll-Histopaque density gradient centrifugation and then cryopreserved in the vapor phase of liquid nitrogen. Purity and quantity of every magnetically sorted T cell population were checked by analytical flow cytometry. Genomic DNA was isolated from every sorted fraction and measured by UV absorbance on a Nanodrop 2000c. The germline V gene (reference sequence) yields SEHNR for CDR1 and FQNEAQ for CDR2. Spanning cysteine to phenylalanine, the CDR3 consists of 14 amino acids. Kept here is only the CDR3 DNA, which spans 42 bases and is read in frame from base 1. Relative to germline, V is missing 5 bases and J is missing 5 bases, with 6 bases of the junction outside any gene match.

The chain was built from TRBV7-9 and TRBJ2-7; 10 of the junction bases match TRBD1. The TCR comes from a young woman in good health. The sample consisted of naive CD8+ T cells sorted from blood. The sample's cell subset or site, from its label and the paper: CD45RA+CCR7+. The CDR3 is CASSGRTGGDEQYF. DNA sequence: TGTGCCAGCAGCGGTCGGACAGGGGGGGACGAGCAGTACTTC.